This T cell receptor beta chain was identified in a study of blood T cells in healthy people across ages. The study, taken as a whole, reports: CMV status of donors was unknown, possibly confounding expanded clonotype changes.

Together with a sample-barcoded 5' primer, a J-beta primer mix was included in a second PCR lasting about 7 to 11 cycles. One entry per CDR3 protein, called by TCRdb with MiXCR from the 5' RACE reads. In the table there are some 940,000 distinct CDR3 sequences, 25% to 30% of which are singletons. This clonotype has a count of ten or more. The antigen is unknown. This sample also appeared in a second study, on T cells of mothers and their children. In that study: For the second PCR, the M1S primer put in sample barcodes and 2-4 random nucleotides.

This TCR came from a woman aged 40 to 55 in good health. The sequenced sample consisted of blood.

The CDR3 region has the DNA TGTGCCAGCAGCCCAGGTGGGGGGTCTAGTGAAAAACTGTTTTTT. It encodes CASSPGGGSSEKLFF. The chain carries TRBV9 and TRBJ1-4, with a weak D call TRBD1 (5 bases). Trimming took 4 bases from V and 7 from J, leaving 17 bases between them. From germline, CDR1 is SGDLS and CDR2 YYNGEE. The CDR3 is made up of 15 amino acids.